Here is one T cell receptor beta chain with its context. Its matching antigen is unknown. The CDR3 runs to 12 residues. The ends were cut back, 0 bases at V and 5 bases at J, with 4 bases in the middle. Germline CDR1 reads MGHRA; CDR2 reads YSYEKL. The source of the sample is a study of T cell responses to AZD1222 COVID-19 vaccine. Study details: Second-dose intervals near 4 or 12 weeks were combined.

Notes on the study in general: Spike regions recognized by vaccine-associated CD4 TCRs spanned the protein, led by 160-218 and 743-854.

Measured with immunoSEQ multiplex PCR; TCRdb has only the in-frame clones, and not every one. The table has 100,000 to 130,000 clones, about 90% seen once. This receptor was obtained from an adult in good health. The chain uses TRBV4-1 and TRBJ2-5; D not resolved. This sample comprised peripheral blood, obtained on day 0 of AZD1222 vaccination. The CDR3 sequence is CASSQDFETQYF. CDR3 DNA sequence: TGCGCCAGCAGCCAAGATTTTGAGACCCAGTACTTC.